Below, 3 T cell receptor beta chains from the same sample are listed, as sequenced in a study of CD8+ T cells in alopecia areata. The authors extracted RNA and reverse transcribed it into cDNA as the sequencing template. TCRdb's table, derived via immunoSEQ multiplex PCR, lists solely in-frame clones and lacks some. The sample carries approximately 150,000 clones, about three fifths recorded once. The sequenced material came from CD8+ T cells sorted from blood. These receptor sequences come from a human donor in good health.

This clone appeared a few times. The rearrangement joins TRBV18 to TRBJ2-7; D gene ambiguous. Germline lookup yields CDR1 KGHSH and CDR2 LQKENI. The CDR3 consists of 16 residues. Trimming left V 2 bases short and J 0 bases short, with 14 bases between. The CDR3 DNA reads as TGTGCCAGCTCACCAGGATTCGCGGTTTACTCCTACGAGCAGTACTTC. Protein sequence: CASSPGFAVYSYEQYF. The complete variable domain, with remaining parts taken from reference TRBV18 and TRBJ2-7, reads NAGVMQNPRHLVRRRGQEARLRCSPMKGHSHVYWYRQLPEEGLKFMVYLQKENIIDESGMPKERFSAEFPKEGPSILRIQQVVRGDSAAYFCASSPGFAVYSYEQYFGPGTRLTVT.

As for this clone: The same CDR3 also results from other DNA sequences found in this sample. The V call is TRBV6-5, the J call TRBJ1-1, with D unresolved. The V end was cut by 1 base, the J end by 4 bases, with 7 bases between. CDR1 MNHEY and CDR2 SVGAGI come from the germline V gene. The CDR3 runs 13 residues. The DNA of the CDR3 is TGTGCCAGCAGTTACTTCTCTTCCACTGAAGCTTTCTTT. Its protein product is CASSYFSSTEAFF.

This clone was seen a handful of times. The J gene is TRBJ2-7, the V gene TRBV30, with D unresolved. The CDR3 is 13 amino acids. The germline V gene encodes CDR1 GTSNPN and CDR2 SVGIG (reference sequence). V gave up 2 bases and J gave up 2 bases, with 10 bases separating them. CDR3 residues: CAWSPVGPYEQYF. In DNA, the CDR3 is TGTGCCTGGAGTCCGGTGGGCCCCTACGAGCAGTACTTC.